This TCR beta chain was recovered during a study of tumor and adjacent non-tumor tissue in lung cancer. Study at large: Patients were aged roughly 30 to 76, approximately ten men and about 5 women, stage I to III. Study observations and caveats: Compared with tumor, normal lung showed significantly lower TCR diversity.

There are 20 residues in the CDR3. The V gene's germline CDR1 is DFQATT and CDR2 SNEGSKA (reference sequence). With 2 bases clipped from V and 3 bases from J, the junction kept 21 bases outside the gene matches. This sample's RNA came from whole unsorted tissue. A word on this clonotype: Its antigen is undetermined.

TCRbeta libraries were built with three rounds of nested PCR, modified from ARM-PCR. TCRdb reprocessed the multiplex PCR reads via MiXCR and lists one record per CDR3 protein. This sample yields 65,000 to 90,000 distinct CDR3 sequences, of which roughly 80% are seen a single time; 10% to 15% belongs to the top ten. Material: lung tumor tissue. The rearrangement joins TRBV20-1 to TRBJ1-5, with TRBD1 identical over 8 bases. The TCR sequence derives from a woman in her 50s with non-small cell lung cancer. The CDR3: CSARQPGRTGNSVNNQPQHF. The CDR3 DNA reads TGCAGTGCTAGACAACCTGGACGGACAGGGAATTCAGTTAACAATCAGCCCCAGCATTTT.